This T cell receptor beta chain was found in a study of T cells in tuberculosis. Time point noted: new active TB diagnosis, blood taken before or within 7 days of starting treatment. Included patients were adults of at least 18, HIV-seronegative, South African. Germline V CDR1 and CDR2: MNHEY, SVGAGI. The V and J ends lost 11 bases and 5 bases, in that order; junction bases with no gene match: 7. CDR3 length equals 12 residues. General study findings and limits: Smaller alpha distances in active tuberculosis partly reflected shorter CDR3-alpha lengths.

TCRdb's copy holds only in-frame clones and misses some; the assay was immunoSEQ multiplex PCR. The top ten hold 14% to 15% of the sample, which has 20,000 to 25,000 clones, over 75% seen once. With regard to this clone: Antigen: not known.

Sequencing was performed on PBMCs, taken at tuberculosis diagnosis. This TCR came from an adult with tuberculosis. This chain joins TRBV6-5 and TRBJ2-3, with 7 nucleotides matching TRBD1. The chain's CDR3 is CAAGTDEDTQYF. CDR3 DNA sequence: TGTGCCGCCGGGACAGATGAAGATACGCAGTATTTT.